What follows are 7 T cell receptor beta chains derived from one specimen sequenced in a study of vaccination and CD4 T cells after COVID-19. Treatment meaning: roughly 11-day PBMC culture with coronavirus spike peptide pools or control peptides (ViraFEST assay). Their specific antigens are unknown. An Oncomine TCR Beta short-read assay was used to sequence the DNA from cultured CD4+ T cells. A single record per CDR3 protein comes from TCRdb applying MiXCR to the PCR reads. This sample has about 4,400 distinct CDR3 sequences, with 30% to 40% found just once. The sample was CD4+ T cells from blood, cultured in vitro, taken after SARS-CoV-2 vaccination. These receptors were taken from a human donor who had recovered from COVID-19.

The chain uses TRBV27 and TRBJ1-1; 8 bases agree with TRBD1. This CDR3 contains 15 residues. V trimming: 3 bases; J trimming: 6 bases; junction bases outside the gene matches: 9. Germline values: CDR1 MNHEY, CDR2 SMNVEV (reference sequence). CDR3 nucleotide sequence: TGTGCCAGCAGTTTGATAACAGGGACAGGCGCTGAAGCTTTCTTT. It is translated as CASSLITGTGAEAFF.

CDR3 coding DNA: TGCAGTGCGGGTAGATACACCGGGGAGCTGTTTTTT. Translated, it gives CSAGRYTGELFF. The chain uses TRBV20-1 and TRBJ2-2; D is unclear. This CDR3 spans 12 amino acids. The V and J ends lost 6 bases and 3 bases respectively, with 8 bases between them. CDR1 DFQATT and CDR2 SNEGSKA come from the germline V gene (reference sequence).

V and J are TRBV28 and TRBJ2-7; D uncertain. The germline V gene has CDR1 MDHEN and CDR2 SYDVKM. V lost 5 bases to trimming and J lost 2 bases, with 13 bases between them. The CDR3 is 14 amino acids. The CDR3 reads CASSDIDPTYEQYF. The CDR3 coding sequence is TGTGCCAGCAGTGACATAGATCCTACCTACGAGCAGTACTTC.

Regarding this clonotype: The junction departs from germline at one end; a sequencing error may be responsible. This sequence joins TRBV19 and TRBJ2-4; D is perhaps TRBD1 or TRBD2 (6 bases each). The germline V gene encodes CDR1 LNHDA and CDR2 SQIVND (reference sequence). The CDR3 is made up of 17 amino acids. The CDR3 reads CASSIDQGTLAKNIQCF. The CDR3 DNA reads TGTGCCAGTAGTATAGATCAGGGGACTTTGGCCAAAAACATTCAGTGCTTC.

This chain joins TRBV2 and TRBJ2-7; D unclear. Per the germline V gene, CDR1 is SNHLY and CDR2 is FYNNEI. V dropped 7 bases and J dropped 8 bases, with 12 bases sitting between them. The CDR3 is 11 residues long. This CDR3 reads CASTAVAQQYF. The CDR3 DNA reads TGTGCCAGCACCGCGGTGGCCCAGCAGTACTTC.

The chain carries TRBV24-1 and TRBJ2-5; 8 nucleotides line up with TRBD1. The trim removed 3 bases at V and 5 bases at J, leaving 7 bases unmatched. CDR1 is KGHDR, CDR2 SFDVKD, per germline. This CDR3 comprises 15 residues. Here the CDR3 DNA reads TGTGCCACCAGTGATCGACAGGGGCCGGAGGAGACCCAGTACTTC. This sequence encodes CATSDRQGPEETQYF.

This clonotype was found a few times. The chain is built from TRBV11-2 and TRBJ1-1, with 8 bases matching TRBD1. J gave up 11 bases and V 5 bases, and 10 bases lay outside the gene matches. The CDR3 is 13 residues long. CDR1 and CDR2 (germline): SGHAT, FQNNGV. The CDR3 DNA follows: TGTGCCAGCAGCCCAATAAGGGCAGGGGGCGCTTTCTTT. Protein: CASSPIRAGGAFF.